Included here is one TCR beta chain sequence, with context. Its antigen is as yet unknown. The CDR3 has 15 amino acids. V trimming: 4 bases; J trimming: 5 bases; junction bases outside the gene matches: 10. Germline CDR1 and CDR2: LNHDA and SQIVND (reference sequence). TCRdb processed the reads anew with MiXCR; each CDR3 protein has one entry. The table lists fewer than 200,000 distinct CDR3 sequences, roughly a fifth of them singletons. The data are from a study of T cell repertoires in cytomegalovirus infection. About the research overall: Public TCR beta signatures marked donors with CMV infection and the matching HLA.

Study-level findings and limits: Totalled public TCR beta family frequency picked out people who carried CMV plus the relevant HLA. The ex vivo response showed dominance by HLA-C-restricted CMV-specific TCR beta clonotypes.

Sequenced: PBMCs. This clonotype was sampled from a human donor in good health (CMV status not recorded). Some clones in this sample may be carry-over from other donors' samples. The chain couples TRBV19 to TRBJ2-7; 8 bases fit TRBD1. The CDR3 loop is CASSTLPSTGDEQYF. In nucleotides, the CDR3 is TGTGCCAGTAGTACTCTCCCCTCGACAGGGGACGAGCAGTACTTC.